Described below is a single T cell receptor (beta chain) sequence and its context. The data originate from a study of blood T cell repertoires in COVID-19. Whole-study context: The samples span acute and convalescent COVID-19 from the United States, Italy and Spain.

Participant ages covered about 18 to 89 years across 24 US areas. Categorization into cohorts depended on clinical history that participants reported. Two negative PCRs, clearance, or symptom resolution characterized the recovered Cohort 3 donors. TCRdb's copy holds only in-frame clones and misses some; the assay was immunoSEQ multiplex PCR. The sample has a few hundred thousand clones; roughly 80% are singletons. Trimming removed 0 bases from V and 5 bases from J; junction bases left unmatched: 8. Germline V gene sequence: CDR1 SGHDT, CDR2 YYEEEE. This CDR3 has 17 amino acids. The chain carries TRBV5-6 and TRBJ1-1, with 12 bases that match TRBD1. The sequence derives from a man aged 45-60 years who had recovered from COVID-19. Input material: PBMCs or T cells enriched from blood (not recorded which). The CDR3 DNA follows: TGTGCCAGCAGCTTGGTGGGACAGGGGGCGCGTGTAACTGAAGCTTTCTTT. Translated, it gives CASSLVGQGARVTEAFF. The variable domain in full, with the rest retrieved from reference TRBV5-6 and TRBJ1-1, is DAGVTQSPTHLIKTRGQQVTLRCSPKSGHDTVSWYQQALGQGPQFIFQYYEEEERQRGNFPDRFSGHQFPNYSSELNVNALLLGDSALYLCASSLVGQGARVTEAFFGQGTRLTVV.